Presented here are 26 T cell receptor beta chains from one specimen sequenced in a study of blood T cell repertoires in COVID-19. Sequencing used immunoSEQ multiplex PCR; TCRdb keeps in-frame clones, though not all of them. The table includes about 74,000 clones, 75% to 85% detected once. Sequenced material: peripheral blood. Receptors originate from a human donor in a cohort sampled during active COVID-19.

The chain joins TRBV3-1 (or the pseudogene TRBV3-2) to TRBJ2-7; D gene ambiguous. The CDR3 loop spans 12 amino acids. Trimming took off 3 bases at V and 3 bases at J, with 6 bases between the two ends. Germline values: CDR1 LGHDT, CDR2 YNNKEL (reference sequence). CDR3: CASSQFSYEQYF. The CDR3 bases are TGTGCCAGCAGCCAGTTTAGCTACGAGCAGTACTTC.

This clone has only one observation. This rearrangement joins TRBV11-2 to TRBJ2-7; D is perhaps TRBD1 (5 bases). This CDR3 spans 14 amino acids. Trimming removed 4 bases from V and 6 bases from J, with 16 bases in between. The germline V gene encodes CDR1 SGHAT and CDR2 FQNNGV. The CDR3 DNA reads TGTGCCAGCAGCTCTCCCAGGGTGGTAGGCGAGCAGTACTTC. Translating it yields CASSSPRVVGEQYF.

This clone is medium-sized (0.01 to 0.1%) within its sample. V gene TRBV5-4 combines with J gene TRBJ1-5; a weak D match, TRBD1 (5 bases). The CDR3 length is 15 residues. Trimming pared 1 base from V and 9 bases from J, leaving 17 bases between. Germline CDR1 is SGHNT and CDR2 is YYREEE (reference sequence). For the CDR3, the DNA is TGTGCCAGCAGCTTGAAGGGGCCTATCCCTCCGCCCCAGCATTTT. Encoded protein: CASSLKGPIPPPQHF.

This clone was counted a few times. The CDR3 DNA reads TGTGCCACCAGCAGAGATCAACTGAGCTCCTACAATGAGCAGTTCTTC. Translated, it gives CATSRDQLSSYNEQFF. The V and J genes are TRBV15 and TRBJ2-1; D is undetermined. With 0 bases removed from V and 0 bases from J, the gap between germline ends came to 9 bases. From germline, CDR1 is LNHNV and CDR2 YYDKDF (reference sequence). The CDR3 consists of 16 residues. The full variable domain, with the rest looked up from reference TRBV15 and TRBJ2-1, is DAMVIQNPRYQVTQFGKPVTLSCSQTLNHNVMYWYQQKSSQAPKLLFHYYDKDFNNEADTPDNFQSRRPNTSFCFLDIRSPGLGDTAMYLCATSRDQLSSYNEQFFGPGTRLTVL.

This clone was seen a single time. This chain uses TRBV4-1 with TRBJ2-7; D perhaps matches TRBD2 (6 bases). The CDR3 extends over 18 amino acids. Trimming left V 2 bases short and J 2 bases short, with 22 bases between. Germline V gene lookup returns CDR1 MGHRA and CDR2 YSYEKL. The CDR3 protein is CASSQPGRSSAHAYEQYF. The CDR3 DNA follows: TGCGCCAGCAGCCAACCAGGCAGATCTAGCGCGCACGCCTACGAGCAGTACTTC.

This chain connects TRBV19 to TRBJ2-7; 10 bases align to TRBD1. This CDR3 has 14 amino acids. Losses at the gene ends were 7 bases for V and 4 bases for J; bases not matched to a gene: 7. Germline CDR1 is LNHDA and CDR2 is SQIVND (reference sequence). CDR3 in DNA: TGTGCCAGTAATCCGGGACAGGGGCTGTACGAGCAGTACTTC. This gives the protein CASNPGQGLYEQYF.

CDR3: CASSPLAEVPSEQFF. CDR3 bases: TGTGCCAGCAGCCCACTAGCGGAGGTCCCATCTGAGCAGTTCTTC. The chain joins TRBV7-2 to TRBJ2-1, with 8 bases that match TRBD2. V lost 5 bases to trimming and J lost 9 bases; unmatched junction nucleotides: 12. The CDR3 is 15 amino acids. Per germline, CDR1 SGHTA and CDR2 FQGNSA.

This clone was observed once. The V call is TRBV19, the J call TRBJ2-1; perhaps TRBD1 as D (5 bases). CDR1 LNHDA and CDR2 SQIVND come from the germline V gene (reference sequence). This CDR3 comprises 15 residues. V dropped 5 bases and J dropped 4 bases, with 15 bases sitting between them. This CDR3 is CASSAYPNRYNEQFF. The DNA of the CDR3 is TGTGCCAGTAGTGCCTACCCGAACAGGTACAATGAGCAGTTCTTC.

The chain couples TRBV11-2 to TRBJ2-5; 13 positions match TRBD2. The germline V gene has CDR1 SGHAT and CDR2 FQNNGV. Trimming at V came to 6 bases and at J to 4 bases, leaving 8 bases not matched to a gene. The CDR3 loop spans 16 amino acids. In DNA form, the CDR3 reads TGTGCCAGCAGGTCACTAGCGGGAGGGCCAGGAGAGACCCAGTACTTC. As protein: CASRSLAGGPGETQYF.

The V and J genes are TRBV3-1 (or the pseudogene TRBV3-2) and TRBJ2-7, with a weak D call TRBD2 (6 bases). In germline, CDR1 is LGHDT, CDR2 YNNKEL (reference sequence). The CDR3 has 14 amino acids. V was pared by 3 bases and J by 5 bases, with 14 bases between. The CDR3 is CASSHNGRGHEQYF. For the CDR3, the DNA is TGTGCCAGCAGCCATAACGGGAGAGGCCACGAGCAGTACTTC.

This clone was picked up one time. The chain combines TRBV12-3 or TRBV12-4 with TRBJ2-7; D gene uncertain. CDR3 size: 11 residues. V was shortened by 3 bases and J by 6 bases, with 6 bases between the two germline ends. The CDR3: CASSFGGEQYF. Here the CDR3 DNA reads TGTGCCAGCAGTTTCGGTGGCGAGCAGTACTTC.

The rearrangement joins TRBV5-8 to TRBJ1-1; D may be TRBD1 (6 bases). The CDR3 extends over 14 amino acids. V was clipped by 2 bases and J by 3 bases, with 11 bases between them. The germline V gene has CDR1 SGHTS and CDR2 YDEGEE. CDR3 amino acids: CASSLQGRDTEAFF. For the CDR3, the DNA is TGTGCCAGCAGCTTACAGGGTAGGGACACTGAAGCTTTCTTT.

The rearrangement links TRBV7-9 to TRBJ2-6; 12 nucleotides line up with TRBD1. Germline V gene lookup returns CDR1 SEHNR and CDR2 FQNEAQ (reference sequence). The CDR3 totals 19 residues. V lost 5 bases and J lost 2; bases outside the gene matches: 10. Here the CDR3 reads CASSRRDRGQTPGANVLTF. The CDR3, as DNA: TGTGCCAGCAGCCGCCGGGACAGGGGGCAAACCCCTGGGGCCAACGTCCTGACTTTC.

The rearrangement joins TRBV19 to TRBJ2-3; no clear D. The V gene's germline CDR1 is LNHDA and CDR2 SQIVND (reference sequence). The CDR3 length is 14 residues. V was pared by 7 bases and J by 1 base, with 12 bases between. The CDR3 spells CASKRESGTDTQYF. CDR3 nucleotides: TGTGCCAGTAAGCGCGAGTCGGGCACAGATACGCAGTATTTT.

The chain recombines TRBV28 with TRBJ1-5, with a weak D call TRBD1 (6 bases). Per germline, CDR1 MDHEN and CDR2 SYDVKM. V lost 2 bases to trimming and J lost 4 bases, with 15 bases between them. The CDR3 covers 16 residues. The CDR3 bases are TGTGCCAGCAGTTTACATACAGGGAATATGAATCAGCCCCAGCATTTT. Translated: CASSLHTGNMNQPQHF.

This clone was observed a handful of times. J is TRBJ2-1 and V is TRBV2; 10 bases match TRBD2. V lost 10 bases, J lost 7 bases, and 16 bases stayed unmatched. The CDR3 sequence is 16 residues long. The germline CDR1 and CDR2 sequences are SNHLY and FYNNEI. The CDR3 bases are TGTGCCAAAGCATTGGCTAGCGGGAGTTTTTTAAATGAGCAGTTCTTC. This gives the protein CAKALASGSFLNEQFF.

V gene TRBV6-5 combines with J gene TRBJ2-1, with 8 positions matching TRBD2. The CDR3 sequence is 14 residues long. In germline, CDR1 is MNHEY, CDR2 SVGAGI. The trim removed 5 bases at V and 7 bases at J, leaving 7 bases unmatched. The DNA of the CDR3 is TGTGCCAGCAGTCTCAGCGGGAGTGGGAATGAGCAGTTCTTC. Translating it yields CASSLSGSGNEQFF.

This clone was recorded once. The rearrangement links TRBV6-1 to TRBJ2-4, with TRBD2 identical over 10 bases. Germline CDR1 and CDR2: MNHNS and SASEGT. This CDR3 spans 16 amino acids. The ends lost 1 base at V and 8 bases at J; junction bases unmatched: 8. This CDR3 reads CASSEEAASGRDIQYF. The CDR3 coding sequence is TGTGCCAGCAGTGAAGAGGCGGCTAGCGGGAGAGACATTCAGTACTTC.

The table lists this clone with a count of one. V gene TRBV30 combines with J gene TRBJ2-6; D ambiguous. V was cut by 1 base and J by 7 bases, with 11 bases left in between. The CDR3 consists of 14 residues. CDR1 is GTSNPN, CDR2 SVGIG, per germline (reference sequence). CDR3 sequence: CAWSGDRGANVLTF. The CDR3 DNA follows: TGTGCCTGGAGTGGAGACCGCGGAGCCAACGTCCTGACTTTC.

The J gene is TRBJ2-7, the V gene TRBV20-1, with 7 positions matching TRBD1. Per germline, CDR1 DFQATT and CDR2 SNEGSKA (reference sequence). J gave up 7 bases and V 3 bases, and 12 bases lay outside the gene matches. This CDR3 region has 14 residues. For the CDR3, the DNA is TGCAGTGCTAGTATGCGACAGGGAAGAGGTGAGCAGTACTTC. Residues: CSASMRQGRGEQYF.

This chain connects TRBV27 to TRBJ2-4; weak D call: TRBD2 (6 bases). CDR1 MNHEY and CDR2 SMNVEV come from the germline V gene (reference sequence). The CDR3 loop spans 16 amino acids. V gave up 5 bases and J gave up 8 bases, with 22 bases separating them. CDR3 nucleotide sequence: TGTGCCAGCAGTCCCCGTGGGACGTCGAAGCGGGACATTCAGTACTTC. Translated, it gives CASSPRGTSKRDIQYF.

Only a few counts were recorded for this clone. The chain has TRBV7-9 and TRBJ1-4, with TRBD1 identical over 8 bases. The germline V gene encodes CDR1 SEHNR and CDR2 FQNEAQ (reference sequence). The J segment lost 5 bases and the V segment lost 4 bases, leaving 6 bases of the junction unmatched. The CDR3 runs to 15 residues. The CDR3 DNA reads TGTGCCAGCAGCTCTCGGGACAGGCGGAATGAAAAACTGTTTTTT. It yields the protein CASSSRDRRNEKLFF. Using reference TRBV7-9 and TRBJ1-4 for the parts outside the CDR3, the full variable domain is DTGVSQNPRHKITKRGQNVTFRCDPISEHNRLYWYRQTLGQGPEFLTYFQNEAQLEKSRLLSDRFSAERPKGSFSTLEIQRTEQGDSAMYLCASSSRDRRNEKLFFGSGTQLSVL.

The chain employs TRBV3-1 (or the pseudogene TRBV3-2) and TRBJ2-7, with D possibly matching TRBD2 (6 bases). Germline values: CDR1 LGHDT, CDR2 YNNKEL (reference sequence). This CDR3 region has 14 residues. Trimming removed 3 bases from V and 4 bases from J, with 13 bases in between. In nucleotides, the CDR3 is TGTGCCAGCAGCCATACGGGAGAGGGATACGAGCAGTACTTC. It is translated as CASSHTGEGYEQYF.

The V gene is TRBV30, the J gene TRBJ2-2; tentative D call: TRBD1 (5 bases). V was shortened by 4 bases and J by 1 base, with 7 bases between the two germline ends. CDR3 size: 13 residues. Germline CDR1 reads GTSNPN; CDR2 reads SVGIG (reference sequence). The CDR3 protein is CAWNTGNTGELFF. As DNA, the CDR3 is TGTGCCTGGAATACAGGGAACACCGGGGAGCTGTTTTTT.

The rearrangement uses TRBV2 and TRBJ2-7, with TRBD1 matching 12 bases. The CDR3 has 18 residues. The ends lost 2 bases at V and 2 bases at J; junction bases unmatched: 10. CDR1 is SNHLY and CDR2 is FYNNEI in the germline V gene. CDR3 loop: CASSESPGQGAWAYEQYF. The CDR3 region has the DNA TGTGCCAGCAGTGAATCCCCGGGACAGGGGGCCTGGGCCTACGAGCAGTACTTC.

This chain joins TRBV27 and TRBJ1-6; D is perhaps TRBD1 (6 bases). Trimming cost V 4 bases and J 10 bases, with 14 bases left between them. This CDR3 has 14 residues. CDR1 MNHEY and CDR2 SMNVEV come from the germline V gene (reference sequence). In DNA form, the CDR3 reads TGTGCCAGCAGTTCGGACAGCTTGGGATCACCCCTCCACTTT. Translating gives CASSSDSLGSPLHF.